The clone carrying this T cell receptor (beta chain) was found a few times. The antigen remains unidentified. This entry comes from a study of PD-1 blockade in classical Hodgkin lymphoma. Study conclusions and caveats: The authors have not defined what causes the repertoire differences, possibly disease activity or prior therapy.

The CDR3 is 17 amino acids. V dropped 1 base and J dropped 0; count of bases not matched to a gene: 9. Per the germline V gene, CDR1 is SGHRS and CDR2 is YFSETQ. Time point described: cycle 4 day 1 (C4D1), after 6 weeks of nivolumab. In every patient, relapse followed autologous stem cell transplantation, while exposure to brentuximab vedotin differed. Clones were read by immunoSEQ multiplex PCR, and TCRdb kept only the in-frame ones, dropping some. The sample lists some 48,000 clones; 70% to 80% were seen once. The rearrangement joins TRBV5-1 to TRBJ1-2, with 7 bases identical to TRBD1. The sequence derives from a human donor with classical Hodgkin lymphoma. Sequencing was performed on peripheral blood mononuclear cells (PBMCs), taken before the fourth cycle of nivolumab. The DNA of the CDR3 is TGCGCCAGCAGCTTGAATCTAGGGACAGTATCTAACTATGGCTACACCTTC. Its translation is CASSLNLGTVSNYGYTF.